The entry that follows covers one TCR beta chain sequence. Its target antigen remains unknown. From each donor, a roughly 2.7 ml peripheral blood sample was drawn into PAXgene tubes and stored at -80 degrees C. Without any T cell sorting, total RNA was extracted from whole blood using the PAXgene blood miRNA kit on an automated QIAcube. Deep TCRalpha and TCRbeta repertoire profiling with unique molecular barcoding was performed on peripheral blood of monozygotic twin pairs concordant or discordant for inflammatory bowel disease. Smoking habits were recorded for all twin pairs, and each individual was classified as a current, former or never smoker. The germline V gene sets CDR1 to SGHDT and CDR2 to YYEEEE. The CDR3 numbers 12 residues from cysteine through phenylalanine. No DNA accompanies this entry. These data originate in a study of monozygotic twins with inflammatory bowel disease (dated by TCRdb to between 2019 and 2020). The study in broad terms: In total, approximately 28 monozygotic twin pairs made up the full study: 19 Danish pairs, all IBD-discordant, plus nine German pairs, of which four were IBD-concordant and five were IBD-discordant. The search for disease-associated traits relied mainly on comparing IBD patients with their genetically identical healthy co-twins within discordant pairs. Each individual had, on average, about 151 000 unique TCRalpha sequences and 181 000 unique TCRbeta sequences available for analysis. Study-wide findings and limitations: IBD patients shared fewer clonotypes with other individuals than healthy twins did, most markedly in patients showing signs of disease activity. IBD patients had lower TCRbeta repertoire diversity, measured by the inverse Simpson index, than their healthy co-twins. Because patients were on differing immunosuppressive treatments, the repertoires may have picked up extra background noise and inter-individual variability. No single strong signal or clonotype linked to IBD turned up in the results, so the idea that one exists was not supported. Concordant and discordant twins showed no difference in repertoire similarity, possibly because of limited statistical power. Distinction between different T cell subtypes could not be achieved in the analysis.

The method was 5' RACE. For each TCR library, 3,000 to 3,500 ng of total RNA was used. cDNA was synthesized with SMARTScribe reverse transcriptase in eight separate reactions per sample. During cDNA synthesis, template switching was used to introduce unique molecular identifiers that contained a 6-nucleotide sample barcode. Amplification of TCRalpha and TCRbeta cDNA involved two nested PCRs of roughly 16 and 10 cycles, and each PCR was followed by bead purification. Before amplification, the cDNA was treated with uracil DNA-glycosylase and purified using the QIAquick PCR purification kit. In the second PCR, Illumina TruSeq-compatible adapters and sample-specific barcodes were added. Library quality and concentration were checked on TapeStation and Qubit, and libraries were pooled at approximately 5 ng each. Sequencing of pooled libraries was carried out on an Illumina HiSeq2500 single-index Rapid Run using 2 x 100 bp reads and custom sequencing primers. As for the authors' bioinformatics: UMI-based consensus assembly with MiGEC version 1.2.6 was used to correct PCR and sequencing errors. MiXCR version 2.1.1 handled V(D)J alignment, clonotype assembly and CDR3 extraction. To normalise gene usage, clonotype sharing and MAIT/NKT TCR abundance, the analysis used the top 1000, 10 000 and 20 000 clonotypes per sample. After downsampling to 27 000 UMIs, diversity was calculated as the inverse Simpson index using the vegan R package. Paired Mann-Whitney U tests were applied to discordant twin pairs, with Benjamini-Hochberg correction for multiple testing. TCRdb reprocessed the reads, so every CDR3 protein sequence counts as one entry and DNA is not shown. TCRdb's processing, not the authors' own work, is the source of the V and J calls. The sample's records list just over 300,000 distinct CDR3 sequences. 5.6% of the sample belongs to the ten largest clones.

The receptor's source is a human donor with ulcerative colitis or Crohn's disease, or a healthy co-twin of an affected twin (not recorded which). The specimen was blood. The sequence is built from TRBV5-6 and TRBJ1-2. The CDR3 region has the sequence CASSLRVAHYTF.